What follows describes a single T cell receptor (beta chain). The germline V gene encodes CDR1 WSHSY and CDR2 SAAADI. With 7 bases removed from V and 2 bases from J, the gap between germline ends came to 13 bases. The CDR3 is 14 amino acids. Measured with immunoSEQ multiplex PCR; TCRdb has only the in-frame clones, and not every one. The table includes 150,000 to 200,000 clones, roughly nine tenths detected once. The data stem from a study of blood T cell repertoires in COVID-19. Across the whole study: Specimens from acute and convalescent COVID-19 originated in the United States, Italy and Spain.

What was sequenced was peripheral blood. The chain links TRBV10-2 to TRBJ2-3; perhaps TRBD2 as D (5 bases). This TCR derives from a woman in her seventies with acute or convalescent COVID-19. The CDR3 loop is CASTLLAPTDTQYF. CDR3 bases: TGCGCCAGCACTCTGCTAGCCCCCACAGATACGCAGTATTTT.